This TCR beta chain was obtained from a study of a mutant IDH1 vaccine in newly diagnosed glioma. Whole-study context: Eight vaccine doses were administered to patients at weeks 1, 3, 5, 7, 11, 15, 19 and 23. Of treated patients, roughly 62% were men and roughly 40% women, averaging around 40 years. Notes on the study in general: Shifts in the top peripheral T cell clonotypes seemed unrelated to pseudoprogression.

TCRdb's copy holds only in-frame clones and misses some; the assay was immunoSEQ multiplex PCR. The data contain roughly 39,000 clones, around 78% of them singletons. With regard to this clone: The antigen remains unidentified.

Stated time point: week 5, during vaccination. Doses comprised 300 ug of mutant IDH1 20-mer peptide each, plus topical imiquimod. The astrocytomas were IDH1-mutant, ATRX-negative, and WHO grade 3 or 4. The CDR3 sequence is 12 residues long. CDR1 and CDR2 from the germline V gene are ENHRY and SYGVKD. The germline V and J ends were trimmed by 2 bases and 4 bases, with 6 bases remaining between them. The clonotype originates from a man aged 40-49 years with glioma. The sequenced sample was PBMCs, obtained from a glioma patient whose treatment included an IDH1 peptide vaccine. The rearrangement joins TRBV10-3 to TRBJ2-7, with D possibly TRBD2 on 5 matching bases. CDR3 loop: CAISEGSYEQYF. The CDR3 nucleotides are TGTGCCATCAGTGAGGGGAGTTACGAGCAGTACTTC.